The 7 T cell receptor beta chains given below trace back to one sample, sequenced in a study of T cells after yellow fever vaccination. From the 5' RACE reads, TCRdb called clonotypes with MiXCR, one entry per CDR3 protein. The data hold about 340,000 distinct CDR3 sequences, with almost 4% observed a single time. The source material was PBMCs, sampled 5 days after the yellow fever booster vaccination. Receptor source: a man aged 18 to 29 who received the YFV17D yellow fever vaccine.

This clonotype was recorded a few times. The chain joins TRBV10-2 to TRBJ1-5; 7 nucleotides align to TRBD1. CDR3 length equals 13 residues. Germline V gene data show CDR1 as WSHSY and CDR2 as SAAADI. The V and J ends lost 6 bases and 7 bases, in that order; junction bases with no gene match: 6. CDR3 protein: CASSEDREQPQHF. The CDR3 bases are TGCGCCAGCAGCGAAGACAGGGAACAGCCCCAGCATTTT.

In this sample, this clonotype turned up a few times. This chain uses TRBV30 with TRBJ2-3; D remains ambiguous. Germline assignment: CDR1 GTSNPN and CDR2 SVGIG (reference sequence). V gave up 5 bases and J gave up 4 bases, with 16 bases separating them. The CDR3 consists of 14 residues. This CDR3 is CAWRLAYPADTQYF. The CDR3 DNA sequence: TGTGCCTGGCGATTGGCGTACCCAGCAGATACGCAGTATTTT. Variable domain in full (rest from reference TRBV30 and TRBJ2-3): SQTIHQWPATLVQPVGSPLSLECTVEGTSNPNLYWYRQAAGRGLQLLFYSVGIGQISSEVPQNLSASRPQDRQFILSSKKLLLSDSGFYLCAWRLAYPADTQYFGPGTRLTVL.

The chain couples TRBV12-2 to TRBJ2-7; the table's D call, TRBD1, has no DNA check behind it. TRBV12-2 is deemed a pseudogene. The CDR3 totals 12 residues. DNA of the CDR3: TGTGCAAGTCGCTGTTGGACAGGCGAGCAGTACGTC. This sequence encodes CASRCWTGEQYV.

The chain combines TRBV28 with TRBJ2-7; no clear D. The germline CDR1 and CDR2 sequences are MDHEN and SYDVKM. The CDR3 runs to 13 residues. V was shortened by 5 bases and J by 0 bases, with 8 bases between the two germline ends. CDR3 sequence reads: CASSPLSSYEQYV. CDR3 nucleotides: TGTGCCAGCAGTCCACTGAGCTCCTACGAGCAGTACGTC.

As DNA, the CDR3 is TGTGCCAGCAGCCCCTCGGTCGATTCACCCCTCCACTTT. Protein: CASSPSVDSPLHF. The J gene is TRBJ1-6, the V gene TRBV7-8, with D unresolved. The CDR3 length is 13 residues. The V end lost 5 bases, the J end lost 8 bases, and 10 bases lay between the germline ends. Per germline, CDR1 SGHVS and CDR2 FQNEAQ.

This clonotype was detected many times. The chain carries TRBV5-1 and TRBJ2-5; 12 bases align to TRBD2. Germline loops: CDR1 SGHRS, CDR2 YFSETQ. The CDR3 has 17 amino acids. The V gene end was trimmed by 4 bases and the J gene end by 6 bases; junction bases not matched to a gene: 13. As DNA, the CDR3 is TGCGCCAGCAGCCAGGGACTAGCGGGCCTGGACCTGAAGACCCAGTACTTC. This encodes CASSQGLAGLDLKTQYF.

This clonotype has a count of ten or more. The chain has TRBV6-1 and TRBJ2-5; maybe TRBD2 (5 bases). Trimming removed 8 bases at V and 2 bases at J, with 15 bases between. The CDR3 sequence is 14 residues long. Germline V CDR1 and CDR2: MNHNS, SASEGT. The CDR3 spells CASSGNGHQETQYF. Written as DNA, the CDR3 is TGTGCCAGCTCGGGGAATGGGCATCAAGAGACCCAGTACTTC.